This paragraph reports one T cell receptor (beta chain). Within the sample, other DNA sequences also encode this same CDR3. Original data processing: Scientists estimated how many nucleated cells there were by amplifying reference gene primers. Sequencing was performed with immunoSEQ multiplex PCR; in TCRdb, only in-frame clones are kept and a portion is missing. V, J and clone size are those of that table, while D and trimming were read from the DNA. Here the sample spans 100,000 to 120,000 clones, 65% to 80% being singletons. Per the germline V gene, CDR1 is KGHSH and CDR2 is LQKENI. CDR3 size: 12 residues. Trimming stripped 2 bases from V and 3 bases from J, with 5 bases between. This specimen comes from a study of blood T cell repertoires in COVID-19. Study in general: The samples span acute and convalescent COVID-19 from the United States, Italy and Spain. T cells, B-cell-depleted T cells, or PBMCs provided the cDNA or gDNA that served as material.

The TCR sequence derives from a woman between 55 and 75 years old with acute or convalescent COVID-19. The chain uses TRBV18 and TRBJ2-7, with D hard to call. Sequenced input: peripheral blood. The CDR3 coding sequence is TGTGCCAGCTCACCAGACAACTACGAGCAGTACTTC. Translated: CASSPDNYEQYF.